These 29 T cell receptor beta chains came from one sample sequenced in a study of STAT3 mutations in large granular lymphocyte leukemia. No antigens are known for them. Study conclusions and caveats: Every T-LGLL patient had at least one immunodominant TCRbeta clonotype.

Generated by immunoSEQ multiplex PCR, the TCRdb table keeps only in-frame clones and is missing some. The profile covers several thousand clones, with about 89% appearing a single time and about 81% taken by the ten largest. The sample comprised peripheral blood mononuclear cells. Every receptor here comes from a man older than 75 with T-cell large granular lymphocyte leukemia. Some clones in this sample may be carry-over from other donors' samples.

This chain connects TRBV6-6 to TRBJ2-2; the D gene is possibly TRBD1 (6 bases). This CDR3 is built from 15 residues. The V gene's germline CDR1 is MNHNY and CDR2 SVGAGI (reference sequence). Trimming shortened V by 0 bases and J by 7 bases, and 12 bases separated the two germline ends. The DNA for the CDR3 is TGTGCCAGCAGTTACTCGACAGGTCGGGTCGGGGAGCTGTTTTTT. This gives the protein CASSYSTGRVGELFF.

The chain employs TRBV11-3 and TRBJ2-5; a possible D gene is TRBD2 (5 bases). V gave up 1 base and J gave up 3 bases, with 9 bases separating them. The CDR3 covers 14 residues. Looked up from germline, CDR1 is SGHNT and CDR2 is YENEEA. The CDR3 sequence: CASSLGRGKETQYF. CDR3 nucleotides: TGTGCCAGCAGCTTAGGTCGGGGAAAAGAGACCCAGTACTTC.

This sequence joins TRBV5-1 and TRBJ1-1; 7 nucleotides match TRBD1. Germline CDR1 SGHRS, CDR2 YFSETQ. J lost 4 bases, V lost 4 bases, and 10 bases had no gene match. This CDR3 spans 15 amino acids. The CDR3 DNA reads as TGCGCCAGCAGCCCGCGACAGGGAGGGGCCACTGAAGCTTTCTTT. It is translated as CASSPRQGGATEAFF.

The chain employs TRBV5-1 and TRBJ2-2; 11 nucleotides match TRBD1. The V and J ends lost 5 bases and 4 bases, in that order; junction bases with no gene match: 7. This CDR3 is 16 amino acids long. The germline V gene encodes CDR1 SGHRS and CDR2 YFSETQ. This chain's CDR3 is CASSSSGTGGTGELFF. The DNA of the CDR3 is TGCGCCAGCAGTTCCTCCGGGACAGGGGGCACCGGGGAGCTGTTTTTT.

The gene calls are TRBV7-9 and TRBJ2-7; D is possibly TRBD1 (5 bases). Germline values: CDR1 SEHNR, CDR2 FQNEAQ (reference sequence). The V end lost 4 bases, the J end lost 2 bases, and 12 bases lay between the germline ends. This CDR3 is 14 amino acids long. Written as DNA, the CDR3 is TGTGCCAGCAGCTACTTAGGACAAGCCTACGAGCAGTACTTC. It translates to CASSYLGQAYEQYF.

The chain recombines TRBV7-2 with TRBJ1-2, with 9 bases that match TRBD1. CDR1 SGHTA and CDR2 FQGNSA come from the germline V gene. The CDR3 totals 13 residues. V trimming: 3 bases; J trimming: 8 bases; junction bases outside the gene matches: 4. This chain's CDR3 is CASSFTGGKGYTF. The CDR3 DNA is TGTGCCAGCAGCTTTACAGGGGGCAAAGGCTACACCTTC.

This chain joins TRBV5-1 and TRBJ2-3; maybe TRBD1 (6 bases). Trimming left V 2 bases short and J 0 bases short, with 10 bases between. This CDR3 is 15 amino acids long. Germline CDR1 is SGHRS and CDR2 is YFSETQ. CDR3 sequence (DNA): TGCGCCAGCAGCTTAGGACAGTCTAGCACAGATACGCAGTATTTT. Its translation: CASSLGQSSTDTQYF.

The chain couples TRBV30 to TRBJ1-5, with D perhaps matching TRBD1 (5 bases). This CDR3 region has 13 residues. Trimming took off 4 bases at V and 4 bases at J, with 11 bases between the two ends. Germline CDR1 is GTSNPN and CDR2 is SVGIG (reference sequence). CDR3 residues: CAWTMGVNQPQHF. The CDR3 DNA reads TGTGCCTGGACGATGGGGGTAAATCAGCCCCAGCATTTT.

The chain carries TRBV18 and TRBJ2-1, with D possibly TRBD2 on 5 matching bases. The germline V gene encodes CDR1 KGHSH and CDR2 LQKENI. Trimming took off 0 bases at V and 6 bases at J, with 6 bases between the two ends. This CDR3 contains 13 residues. The CDR3 sequence is CASSPPSVNEQFF. DNA for the CDR3: TGTGCCAGCTCACCACCTAGCGTCAATGAGCAGTTCTTC. Together with reference TRBV18 and TRBJ2-1, the CDR3 gives the full variable domain: NAGVMQNPRHLVRRRGQEARLRCSPMKGHSHVYWYRQLPEEGLKFMVYLQKENIIDESGMPKERFSAEFPKEGPSILRIQQVVRGDSAAYFCASSPPSVNEQFFGPGTRLTVL.

The chain joins TRBV10-3 to TRBJ1-1, with D perhaps TRBD1 (6 bases). The CDR3 consists of 17 residues. Trimming took off 0 bases at V and 0 bases at J, with 14 bases between the two ends. Germline V gene data show CDR1 as ENHRY and CDR2 as SYGVKD. CDR3 in DNA: TGTGCCATCAGTGAGTCTATGGGGGCCGATATGAACACTGAAGCTTTCTTT. Translation: CAISESMGADMNTEAFF.

The chain links TRBV7-8 to TRBJ1-5; D is ambiguous. Between the trimmed V and J ends, which lost 1 base and 9 bases, there was a span of 4 bases. The V gene's germline CDR1 is SGHVS and CDR2 FQNEAQ. The CDR3 consists of 11 residues. The DNA for the CDR3 is TGTGCCAGCAGCTTAGAGGGGCCCCAGCATTTT. Residues: CASSLEGPQHF.

A remark on this clone: The junction differs from germline at one of its ends, possibly a read error. The chain joins TRBV11-2 to TRBJ2-3; 12 bases match TRBD2. CDR1 is SGHAT and CDR2 is FQNNGV in the germline V gene. This CDR3 is 17 amino acids long. CDR3 sequence reads: CASSLDPSGGATDTQYF. The CDR3, as DNA: TGTGCCAGCAGCCTAGATCCTAGCGGGGGGGCGACAGATACGCAGTATTTT. Using reference TRBV11-2 and TRBJ2-3 for the parts outside the CDR3, the full variable domain is EAGVAQSPRYKIIEKRQSVAFWCNPISGHATLYWYQQILGQGPKLLIQFQNNGVVDDSQLPKDRFSAERLKGVDSTLKIQPAKLEDSAVYLCASSLDPSGGATDTQYFGPGTRLTVL.

The chain carries TRBV14 and TRBJ2-7; maybe TRBD2 (6 bases). The CDR3 has 15 amino acids. The V end lost 4 bases, the J end lost 3 bases, and 16 bases lay between the germline ends. Germline V gene sequence: CDR1 SGHDN, CDR2 FVKESK. The CDR3 DNA reads TGTGCCAGCAGCCTCCGGGACTCTCAGCTCTACGAGCAGTACTTC. Its translation: CASSLRDSQLYEQYF.

The V and J genes are TRBV7-8 and TRBJ2-7, with TRBD2 matching 7 bases. The V and J ends lost 6 bases and 6 bases, in that order; junction bases with no gene match: 8. Germline V gene lookup returns CDR1 SGHVS and CDR2 FQNEAQ. The CDR3 is 13 residues long. Here the CDR3 reads CASRPRGVGEQYF. Written as DNA, the CDR3 is TGTGCCAGCAGGCCCCGGGGGGTAGGCGAGCAGTACTTC. The variable domain in full, completed from reference TRBV7-8 and TRBJ2-7, reads GAGVSQSPRYKVAKRGQDVALRCDPISGHVSLFWYQQALGQGPEFLTYFQNEAQLDKSGLPSDRFFAERPEGSVSTLKIQRTQQEDSAVYLCASRPRGVGEQYFGPGTRLTVT.

V gene TRBV18 combines with J gene TRBJ2-1; 12 nucleotides line up with TRBD2. This CDR3 spans 17 amino acids. V was pared by 2 bases and J by 5 bases, with 7 bases of the junction left unmatched. Germline assignment: CDR1 KGHSH and CDR2 LQKENI. In DNA form, the CDR3 reads TGTGCCAGCTCACCAATACTAGCGGGGGGAACACACAATGAGCAGTTCTTC. As protein: CASSPILAGGTHNEQFF.

This clone was detected only a few times. This chain uses TRBV19 with TRBJ1-5, with no clear D. V shed 6 bases and J shed 5 bases, with 14 bases lying between them. Looked up from germline, CDR1 is LNHDA and CDR2 is SQIVND (reference sequence). The CDR3 loop spans 14 amino acids. The CDR3 coding sequence is TGTGCCAGTAGCGGCGGCCGGCTCGATCAGCCCCAGCATTTT. It codes for CASSGGRLDQPQHF. Drawing the rest from reference TRBV19 and TRBJ1-5, the complete variable domain is DGGITQSPKYLFRKEGQNVTLSCEQNLNHDAMYWYRQDPGQGLRLIYYSQIVNDFQKGDIAEGYSVSREKKESFPLTVTSAQKNPTAFYLCASSGGRLDQPQHFGDGTRLSIL.

As DNA, the CDR3 is TGTGCCAGCAGCTATAGCGGGGGGCCCACAGATACGCAGTATTTT. It codes for CASSYSGGPTDTQYF. The chain is built from TRBV7-2 and TRBJ2-3, with TRBD2 matching 10 bases. The CDR3 has 15 residues. Germline trimming cut 4 bases from V and 2 bases from J; bases unmatched to any gene: 3. CDR1 is SGHTA and CDR2 is FQGNSA in the germline V gene.

The chain recombines TRBV6-5 with TRBJ2-7; the D gene is possibly TRBD1 (6 bases). The CDR3 runs 13 residues. Trimming shortened V by 2 bases and J by 3 bases, and 8 bases separated the two germline ends. Looked up from germline, CDR1 is MNHEY and CDR2 is SVGAGI. The CDR3 sequence: CASSYGQHYEQYF. Here the CDR3 DNA reads TGTGCCAGCAGTTACGGACAGCACTACGAGCAGTACTTC.

The CDR3, as DNA: TGTGCCAGCAGTTTCCCCCGAGAAGGTACGCAGTATTTT. Residues: CASSFPREGTQYF. The V call is TRBV27, the J call TRBJ2-3; D remains ambiguous. Trimming removed 3 bases from V and 8 bases from J, with 12 bases in between. In germline, CDR1 is MNHEY, CDR2 SMNVEV (reference sequence). The length of the CDR3 is 13 residues.

In this sample, this clone turned up once. This chain links TRBV5-1 with TRBJ2-7; 9 bases map to TRBD2. Germline V gene lookup returns CDR1 SGHRS and CDR2 YFSETQ. V trimming: 4 bases; J trimming: 6 bases; junction bases outside the gene matches: 8. CDR3 size: 14 residues. This CDR3 is CASSPGLAQGEQYF. The CDR3 DNA reads as TGCGCCAGCAGCCCGGGACTAGCACAGGGCGAGCAGTACTTC.

The chain links TRBV6-5 to TRBJ2-7; D may match TRBD1 or TRBD2 (6 bases each). V lost 2 bases and J lost 1, with 12 bases in between. Germline assignment: CDR1 MNHEY and CDR2 SVGAGI. CDR3 length equals 15 residues. This CDR3 is CASSYGGTTSYEQYF. Written as DNA, the CDR3 is TGTGCCAGCAGTTACGGAGGGACAACTTCCTACGAGCAGTACTTC.

The chain recombines TRBV7-8 with TRBJ2-7, with 7 bases that match TRBD2. From germline, CDR1 is SGHVS and CDR2 FQNEAQ. V was clipped by 1 base and J by 6 bases; unmatched bases: 9. The CDR3 extends over 15 amino acids. CDR3 loop: CASSLGLRGIGEQYF. DNA of the CDR3: TGTGCCAGCAGCTTAGGATTGCGGGGGATCGGCGAGCAGTACTTC.

This chain links TRBV18 with TRBJ2-3, with D possibly TRBD2 on 6 matching bases. In germline, CDR1 is KGHSH, CDR2 LQKENI. Deletions cut 0 bases from V and 2 bases from J, with 15 bases between. The CDR3 consists of 17 residues. The CDR3 reads CASSPPGLQGATDTQYF. The CDR3 DNA reads TGTGCCAGCTCACCACCGGGACTTCAAGGTGCCACAGATACGCAGTATTTT.

The gene calls are TRBV7-2 and TRBJ2-7; D not certain. With 5 bases removed from V and 1 base from J, the gap between germline ends came to 6 bases. This CDR3 has 12 residues. CDR1 is SGHTA and CDR2 is FQGNSA in the germline V gene. The CDR3, as DNA: TGTGCCAGCAGCCCCGGATCCTACGAGCAGTACTTC. Translated: CASSPGSYEQYF.

J is TRBJ2-7 and V is TRBV7-2; 13 bases align to TRBD2. With 5 bases clipped from V and 9 bases from J, the junction kept 7 bases outside the gene matches. The CDR3 consists of 14 residues. Germline V lookup: CDR1 SGHTA, CDR2 FQGNSA. CDR3 amino acids: CASSLGLAGVGQYF. The CDR3, as DNA: TGTGCCAGCAGCCTCGGACTAGCGGGGGTGGGGCAGTACTTC.

The chain recombines TRBV6-5 with TRBJ2-3; D ambiguous. The CDR3 sequence is 14 residues long. V was cut by 6 bases and J by 0 bases, with 10 bases left in between. CDR1 MNHEY and CDR2 SVGAGI come from the germline V gene. CDR3 in amino acids: CASRYPASTDTQYF. DNA of the CDR3: TGTGCCAGCAGGTACCCAGCTAGCACAGATACGCAGTATTTT.

The chain employs TRBV5-6 and TRBJ2-7, with TRBD1 as a possible D gene (5 bases). Trimming left V 4 bases short and J 7 bases short, with 12 bases between. The CDR3 runs 12 residues. CDR1 and CDR2 (germline): SGHDT, YYEEEE. CDR3 in amino acids: CASSTGRAEQYF. The CDR3 DNA sequence: TGTGCCAGCAGCACCGGCAGGGCGGAGCAGTACTTC. Filled out from reference TRBV5-6 and TRBJ2-7, the complete variable domain reads DAGVTQSPTHLIKTRGQQVTLRCSPKSGHDTVSWYQQALGQGPQFIFQYYEEEERQRGNFPDRFSGHQFPNYSSELNVNALLLGDSALYLCASSTGRAEQYFGPGTRLTVT.

The chain employs TRBV18 and TRBJ2-1; a weak D match, TRBD2 (5 bases). CDR1 KGHSH and CDR2 LQKENI come from the germline V gene. V lost 4 bases and J 5 bases, leaving 15 bases between the germline ends. The CDR3 runs to 15 residues. CDR3 in DNA: TGTGCCAGCTCACAACTGCGGGCCGTCGACAATGAGCAGTTCTTC. The encoded protein is CASSQLRAVDNEQFF.

This clone was picked up one time. This chain links TRBV4-1 with TRBJ1-5; D unresolved. The CDR3 extends over 17 amino acids. Deletions cut 4 bases from V and 0 bases from J, with 16 bases between. Per germline, CDR1 MGHRA and CDR2 YSYEKL. The CDR3 is CASSPGEWANSNQPQHF. Written as DNA, the CDR3 is TGCGCCAGCAGCCCAGGTGAATGGGCGAATAGCAATCAGCCCCAGCATTTT.